The source of this T cell receptor beta chain is a study of human T cells and chemical hapten exposure. Time point reported: patch test 1, 2 weeks after DPC sensitization. Treatment indicated: therapeutic diphenylcyclopropenone sensitization with weekly scalp DPC. TCRdb analysed the RACE reads with MiXCR anew, one entry per CDR3 protein. Counted here are 180,000 or so distinct CDR3 sequences, about 15% occurring once; the ten biggest clones make up about 1.7%. This clonotype has more than one count but fewer than ten. The sample was whole blood, taken in connection with sensitization to the hapten diphenylcyclopropenone (DPC). This clonotype originated in a woman under 40 with alopecia areata. Some clones in this sample may be carry-over from other donors' samples.

The CDR3 nucleotides are TGTGCCAGCAGGTCGGACCTCTATAATTCACCCCTCCACTTT. Encoded protein: CASRSDLYNSPLHF. The J gene is TRBJ1-6, the V gene TRBV7-2; D is undetermined. V was pared by 6 bases and J by 3 bases, with 9 bases between. The germline gives CDR1 SGHTA, CDR2 FQGNSA. The CDR3 is 14 residues long.